This T cell receptor beta chain was retrieved from a study of CD8 T cells in ankylosing spondylitis. General observations from the study: Disease-linked clones displayed a CD8+ phenotype and appeared relatively rarely in peripheral blood. Disease-linked clones reportedly showed significant enrichment in matched ankylosing spondylitis synovial fluid. A TCR beta motif made of eight highly homologous variants seemed typical of ankylosing spondylitis blood.

As to this clonotype: The antigen is unknown.

Researchers built TCR beta libraries using quantitative 5'-RACE with molecular barcodes. A single record per CDR3 protein comes from TCRdb applying MiXCR to the 5' RACE reads. This sample has roughly 450,000 distinct CDR3 sequences, with 25% to 30% found just once. V lost 3 bases and J lost 8, with 14 bases in between. Germline CDR1 and CDR2: SQVTM and ANQGSEA. This CDR3 contains 13 residues. This TCR derives from a male donor with ankylosing spondylitis. Sequencing was performed on blood, either unsorted or a sorted T cell fraction (not recorded which). V is TRBV29-1 and J is TRBJ2-1; TRBD2 might be the D (5 bases). The CDR3 region is CSVDVGALDEQFF. The CDR3, as DNA: TGCAGCGTTGACGTGGGAGCTCTGGATGAGCAGTTCTTC.